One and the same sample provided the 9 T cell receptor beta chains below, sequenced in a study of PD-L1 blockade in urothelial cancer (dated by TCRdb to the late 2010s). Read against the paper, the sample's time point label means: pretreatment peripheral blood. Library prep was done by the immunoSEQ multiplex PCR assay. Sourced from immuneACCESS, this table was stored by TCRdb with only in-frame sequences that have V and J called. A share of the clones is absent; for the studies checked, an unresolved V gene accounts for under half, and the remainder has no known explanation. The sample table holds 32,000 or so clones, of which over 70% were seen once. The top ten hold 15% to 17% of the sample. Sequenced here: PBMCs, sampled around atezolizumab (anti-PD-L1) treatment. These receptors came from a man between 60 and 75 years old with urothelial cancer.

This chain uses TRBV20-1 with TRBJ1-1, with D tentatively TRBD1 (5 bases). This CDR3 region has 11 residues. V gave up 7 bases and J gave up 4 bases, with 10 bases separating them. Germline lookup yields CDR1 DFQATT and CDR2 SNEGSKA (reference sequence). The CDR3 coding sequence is TGCAGTGTTTCCAGGGTCACTGAAGCTTTCTTT. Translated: CSVSRVTEAFF.

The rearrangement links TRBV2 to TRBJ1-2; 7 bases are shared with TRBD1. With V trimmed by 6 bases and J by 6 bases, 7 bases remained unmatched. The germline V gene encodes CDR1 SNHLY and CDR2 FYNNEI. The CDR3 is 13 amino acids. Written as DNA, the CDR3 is TGTGCCAGCAGCGACGACAGGGCGGATGGCTACACCTTC. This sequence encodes CASSDDRADGYTF.

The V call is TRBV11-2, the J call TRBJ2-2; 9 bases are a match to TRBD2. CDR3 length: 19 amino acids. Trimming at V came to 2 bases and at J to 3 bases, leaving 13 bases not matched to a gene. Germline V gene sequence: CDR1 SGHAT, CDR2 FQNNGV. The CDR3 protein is CASSLRTWREGPYTGELFF. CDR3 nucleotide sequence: TGTGCCAGCAGCTTAAGGACGTGGCGGGAGGGCCCGTACACCGGGGAGCTGTTTTTT.

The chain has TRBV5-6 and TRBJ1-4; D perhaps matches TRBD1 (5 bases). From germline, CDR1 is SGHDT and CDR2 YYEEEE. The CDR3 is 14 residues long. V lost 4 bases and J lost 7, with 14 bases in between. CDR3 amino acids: CASSDTGAGEKLFF. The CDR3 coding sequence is TGTGCCAGCAGCGATACAGGAGCTGGTGAAAAACTGTTTTTT. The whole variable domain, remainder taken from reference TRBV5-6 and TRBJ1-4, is DAGVTQSPTHLIKTRGQQVTLRCSPKSGHDTVSWYQQALGQGPQFIFQYYEEEERQRGNFPDRFSGHQFPNYSSELNVNALLLGDSALYLCASSDTGAGEKLFFGSGTQLSVL.

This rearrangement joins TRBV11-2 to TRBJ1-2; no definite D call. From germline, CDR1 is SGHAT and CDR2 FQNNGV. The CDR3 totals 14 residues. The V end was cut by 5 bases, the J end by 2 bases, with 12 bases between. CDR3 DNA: TGTGCCAGCAGCCCCTTAACTTCGAACTATGGCTACACCTTC. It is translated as CASSPLTSNYGYTF.

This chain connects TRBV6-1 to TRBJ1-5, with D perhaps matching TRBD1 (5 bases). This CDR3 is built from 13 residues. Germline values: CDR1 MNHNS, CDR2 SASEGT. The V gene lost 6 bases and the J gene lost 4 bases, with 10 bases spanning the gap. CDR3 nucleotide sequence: TGTGCCAGCAGGGACACCCAGAATCAGCCCCAGCATTTT. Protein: CASRDTQNQPQHF.

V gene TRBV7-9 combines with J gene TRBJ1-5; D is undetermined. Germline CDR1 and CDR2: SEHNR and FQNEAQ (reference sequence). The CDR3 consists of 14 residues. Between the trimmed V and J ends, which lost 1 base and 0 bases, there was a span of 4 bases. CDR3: CASSLVASNQPQHF. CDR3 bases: TGTGCCAGCAGCTTAGTGGCTAGCAATCAGCCCCAGCATTTT. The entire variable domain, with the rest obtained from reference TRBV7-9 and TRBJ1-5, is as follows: DTGVSQNPRHKITKRGQNVTFRCDPISEHNRLYWYRQTLGQGPEFLTYFQNEAQLEKSRLLSDRFSAERPKGSFSTLEIQRTEQGDSAMYLCASSLVASNQPQHFGDGTRLSIL.

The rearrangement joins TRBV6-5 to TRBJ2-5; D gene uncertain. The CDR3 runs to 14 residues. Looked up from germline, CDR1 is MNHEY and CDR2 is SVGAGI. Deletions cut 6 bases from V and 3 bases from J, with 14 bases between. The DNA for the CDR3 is TGTGCCAGCAGGGTCGACGAAGGAGAAGAGACCCAGTACTTC. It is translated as CASRVDEGEETQYF.

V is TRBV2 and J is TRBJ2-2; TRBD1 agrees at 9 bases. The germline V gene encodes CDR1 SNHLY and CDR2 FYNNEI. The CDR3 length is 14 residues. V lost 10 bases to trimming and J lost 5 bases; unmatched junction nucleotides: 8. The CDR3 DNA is TGTGCCACCGGGGACAGGGTGGGAACCGGGGAGCTGTTTTTT. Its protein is CATGDRVGTGELFF.